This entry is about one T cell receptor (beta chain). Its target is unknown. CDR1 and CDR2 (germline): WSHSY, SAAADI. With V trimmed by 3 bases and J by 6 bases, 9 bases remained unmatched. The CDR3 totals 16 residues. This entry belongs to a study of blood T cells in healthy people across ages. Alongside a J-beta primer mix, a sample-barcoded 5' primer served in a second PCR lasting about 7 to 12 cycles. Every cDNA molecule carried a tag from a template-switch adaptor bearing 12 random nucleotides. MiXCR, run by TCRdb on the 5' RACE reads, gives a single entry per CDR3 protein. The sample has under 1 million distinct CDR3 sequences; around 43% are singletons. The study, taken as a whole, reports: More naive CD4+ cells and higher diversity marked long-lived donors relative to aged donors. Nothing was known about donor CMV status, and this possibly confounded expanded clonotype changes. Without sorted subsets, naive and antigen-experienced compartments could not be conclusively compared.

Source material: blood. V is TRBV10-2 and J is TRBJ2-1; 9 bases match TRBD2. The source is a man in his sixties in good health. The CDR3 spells CASSERGGGASNEQFF. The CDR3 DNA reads TGCGCCAGCAGTGAAAGGGGCGGGGGGGCCTCCAATGAGCAGTTCTTC.